The next 21 T cell receptor beta chains were all read from a single sample in a study of blood T cell repertoires in COVID-19. Data came from immunoSEQ multiplex PCR; TCRdb stores just in-frame clones and leaves some out. The table shows hundreds of thousands of clones, with roughly nine tenths occurring only once. What was sequenced was peripheral blood. The receptors were sampled from a woman aged 45-65 years with acute or convalescent COVID-19.

The V gene is TRBV11-2, the J gene TRBJ2-2; a possible D gene is TRBD2 (6 bases). V was shortened by 10 bases and J by 1 base, with 13 bases between the two germline ends. CDR3 length: 14 amino acids. The germline V gene encodes CDR1 SGHAT and CDR2 FQNNGV. The CDR3 DNA follows: TGTGCCACCCAGCCGGGAGTGAACACCGGGGAGCTGTTTTTT. Translation: CATQPGVNTGELFF.

This clone was found once. The chain links TRBV13 to TRBJ2-5; 11 bases agree with TRBD2. This CDR3 region has 15 residues. CDR1 and CDR2 (germline): PRHDT, FYEKMQ (reference sequence). J lost 4 bases, V lost 5 bases, and 6 bases had no gene match. Written as DNA, the CDR3 is TGTGCCAGCAGCCCTGGGACTAGCGGAGTAGAGACCCAGTACTTC. Protein: CASSPGTSGVETQYF.

The chain uses TRBV19 and TRBJ2-7, with 11 bases lining up with TRBD2. The CDR3 consists of 13 residues. After removal of 10 bases from V and 3 bases from J, the junction contained 5 bases not matched to a gene. The germline V gene has CDR1 LNHDA and CDR2 SQIVND (reference sequence). The CDR3 region has the DNA TGTGCCACCTCCGGGACTAGCGGCTACGAGCAGTACTTC. Translated: CATSGTSGYEQYF.

The chain combines TRBV27 with TRBJ2-1; D may be TRBD2 (6 bases). The V end was cut by 7 bases, the J end by 4 bases, with 23 bases between. Germline CDR1 is MNHEY and CDR2 is SMNVEV (reference sequence). The CDR3 length is 17 residues. CDR3 nucleotide sequence: TGTGCCAGCACCCTCGGGACTCCGCTGCCCGCGTACAATGAGCAGTTCTTC. Its protein is CASTLGTPLPAYNEQFF.

The V and J genes are TRBV7-9 and TRBJ2-2; 10 bases align to TRBD2. The CDR3 sequence is 17 residues long. The V segment lost 0 bases and the J segment 5 bases; nucleotides outside the gene matches: 6. From germline, CDR1 is SEHNR and CDR2 FQNEAQ (reference sequence). The CDR3 DNA sequence: TGTGCCAGCAGCTTAGCGAGGCTAGCGGGAGTAACCGGGGAGCTGTTTTTT. It yields the protein CASSLARLAGVTGELFF. Filled out from reference TRBV7-9 and TRBJ2-2, the complete variable domain reads DTGVSQNPRHKITKRGQNVTFRCDPISEHNRLYWYRQTLGQGPEFLTYFQNEAQLEKSRLLSDRFSAERPKGSFSTLEIQRTEQGDSAMYLCASSLARLAGVTGELFFGEGSRLTVL.

The V gene is TRBV30, the J gene TRBJ1-3; perhaps TRBD1 as D (6 bases). V lost 3 bases, J lost 4 bases, and 13 bases lay in between. The CDR3 covers 14 residues. The germline CDR1 and CDR2 sequences are GTSNPN and SVGIG (reference sequence). This chain's CDR3 is CAWRMGGLGNTIYF. The CDR3 bases are TGTGCCTGGAGGATGGGGGGGCTAGGAAACACCATATATTTT.

The J gene is TRBJ1-2, the V gene TRBV5-1; D is ambiguous. This CDR3 has 12 amino acids. Per germline, CDR1 SGHRS and CDR2 YFSETQ. The germline V and J ends were trimmed by 6 bases and 2 bases, with 8 bases remaining between them. In DNA, the CDR3 is TGCGCCAGCACCGACACGAACTATGGCTACACCTTC. It yields the protein CASTDTNYGYTF. The variable domain in full, completed from reference TRBV5-1 and TRBJ1-2, reads KAGVTQTPRYLIKTRGQQVTLSCSPISGHRSVSWYQQTPGQGLQFLFEYFSETQRNKGNFPGRFSGRQFSNSRSEMNVSTLELGDSALYLCASTDTNYGYTFGSGTRLTVV.

V and J are TRBV11-1 and TRBJ2-1; TRBD1 agrees at 12 bases. The CDR3 has 15 residues. V lost 5 bases, J lost 5 bases, and 4 bases stayed unmatched. The germline V gene has CDR1 SGHAT and CDR2 FQDESV (reference sequence). CDR3 residues: CASSPGQGANNEQFF. CDR3 nucleotide sequence: TGTGCCAGCAGCCCGGGACAGGGGGCGAACAATGAGCAGTTCTTC. Together with reference TRBV11-1 and TRBJ2-1, the CDR3 gives the full variable domain: EAEVAQSPRYKITEKSQAVAFWCDPISGHATLYWYRQILGQGPELLVQFQDESVVDDSQLPKDRFSAERLKGVDSTLKIQPAELGDSAMYLCASSPGQGANNEQFFGPGTRLTVL.

This chain uses TRBV24-1 with TRBJ2-7, with 9 nucleotides matching TRBD1. There are 15 residues in the CDR3. Germline CDR1 reads KGHDR; CDR2 reads SFDVKD. V gave up 8 bases and J gave up 4 bases; unmatched junction bases: 11. Here the CDR3 DNA reads TGTGCCACCAACAGGCTCGACAGGGGGGGGTACGAGCAGTACTTC. Translation gives CATNRLDRGGYEQYF.

The chain links TRBV7-2 to TRBJ2-3; the D gene is possibly TRBD2 (6 bases). V was shortened by 5 bases and J by 4 bases, with 16 bases between the two germline ends. The CDR3 is made up of 15 amino acids. Looked up from germline, CDR1 is SGHTA and CDR2 is FQGNSA. CDR3 DNA: TGTGCCAGCAGCCTGGTCGGGAGTGAGGCAGATACGCAGTATTTT. It translates to CASSLVGSEADTQYF.

The chain recombines TRBV5-5 with TRBJ2-7; 8 nucleotides agree with TRBD1. There are 16 residues in the CDR3. J gave up 0 bases and V 1 base, and 6 bases lay outside the gene matches. In germline, CDR1 is SGHKS, CDR2 YYEKEE (reference sequence). The DNA of the CDR3 is TGTGCCAGCAGCTTGATCTCCGGACAGGGCTCCTACGAGCAGTACTTC. Protein product: CASSLISGQGSYEQYF.

The chain is built from TRBV10-1 and TRBJ2-1; the D is unclear. The V end was cut by 6 bases, the J end by 2 bases, with 20 bases between. The germline CDR1 and CDR2 sequences are WNHNN and SYGVQD (reference sequence). The CDR3 is 17 amino acids. CDR3 residues: CASSSGSGGLTYNEQFF. Here the CDR3 DNA reads TGCGCCAGCAGCTCTGGTTCTGGCGGTCTCACCTACAATGAGCAGTTCTTC.

The gene calls are TRBV5-5 and TRBJ2-7, with 7 positions matching TRBD1. CDR1 SGHKS and CDR2 YYEKEE come from the germline V gene (reference sequence). The CDR3 consists of 15 residues. V lost 2 bases to trimming and J lost 3 bases; unmatched junction nucleotides: 8. DNA for the CDR3: TGTGCCAGCAGCTTTTCTCCGGGACAGCGCTACGAGCAGTACTTC. It specifies CASSFSPGQRYEQYF.

Here the CDR3 reads CASSKRGRGTYYEAFF. The CDR3 region has the DNA TGTGCCAGCAGCAAAAGGGGACGTGGGACATACTATGAAGCTTTCTTT. V is TRBV21-1 and J is TRBJ1-1; the table's D call TRBD1 went unverified against the DNA. TRBV21-1 represents a pseudogene. CDR3 size: 16 residues.

This rearrangement joins TRBV7-3 to TRBJ1-3; 7 bases are a match to TRBD1. V shed 0 bases and J 2 bases; nucleotides not matched to a gene: 1. Germline assignment: CDR1 SGHTA and CDR2 FQGTGA. The CDR3 has 15 residues. The CDR3 nucleotides are TGTGCCAGCAGCTTAACAGGGGGCCCTGGAAACACCATATATTTT. The encoded protein is CASSLTGGPGNTIYF.

This chain links TRBV19 with TRBJ2-1, with 11 bases fitting TRBD2. This CDR3 contains 15 residues. CDR1 and CDR2 from the germline V gene are LNHDA and SQIVND (reference sequence). V gave up 6 bases and J gave up 4 bases; unmatched junction bases: 5. The CDR3 nucleotides are TGTGCCAGTAGGACCGGGACTAGCGGATACAATGAGCAGTTCTTC. Translated, it gives CASRTGTSGYNEQFF.

The chain uses TRBV12-5 and TRBJ2-7; the match to TRBD2 covers 8 bases. Germline CDR1 LGHNT, CDR2 FRNRAP. The V and J ends lost 7 bases and 5 bases, in that order; junction bases with no gene match: 7. The length of the CDR3 is 13 residues. The CDR3: CASVPAGGHEQYF. In DNA, the CDR3 is TGTGCTAGTGTCCCCGCGGGGGGACACGAGCAGTACTTC.

The chain uses TRBV4-3 and TRBJ1-2; D unclear. CDR3 length equals 13 residues. V gave up 0 bases and J gave up 5 bases, with 7 bases separating them. The germline V gene encodes CDR1 LGHNA and CDR2 YSLEER. The CDR3 coding sequence is TGCGCCAGCAGCCAAGATGCAGGTTATGGCTACACCTTC. Translation: CASSQDAGYGYTF.

This chain uses TRBV5-6 with TRBJ1-6, with TRBD1 as a possible D gene (5 bases). The CDR3 runs 16 residues. Trimming cost V 4 bases and J 10 bases, with 21 bases left between them. CDR1 and CDR2 (germline): SGHDT, YYEEEE. CDR3 region: CASSPRGSTGGSPLHF. Written as DNA, the CDR3 is TGTGCCAGCAGCCCCCGGGGGAGTACTGGTGGATCACCCCTCCACTTT.

The chain uses TRBV6-6 and TRBJ2-2, with 8 positions matching TRBD2. Germline V gene sequence: CDR1 MNHNY, CDR2 SVGAGI (reference sequence). The CDR3 sequence is 18 residues long. J lost 2 bases, V lost 5 bases, and 13 bases had no gene match. Written as DNA, the CDR3 is TGTGCCAGCAGTCCCGAGCCGGGGGGGGACTTTAACACCGGGGAGCTGTTTTTT. Translated, it gives CASSPEPGGDFNTGELFF.

The chain has TRBV10-3 and TRBJ1-2; 9 nucleotides agree with TRBD1. Germline V gene lookup returns CDR1 ENHRY and CDR2 SYGVKD. Trimming removed 4 bases from V and 0 bases from J; junction bases left unmatched: 12. This CDR3 contains 18 residues. The CDR3 DNA reads as TGTGCCATCAGTGCCGGGACAGGGTATTGGGAAACTAACTATGGCTACACCTTC. As protein: CAISAGTGYWETNYGYTF.